Below are 24 T cell receptor beta chains sequenced from a single sample in a study of OX40 agonist ivuxolimab in advanced cancers. Sequencing was performed with immunoSEQ multiplex PCR; in TCRdb, only in-frame clones are kept and a portion is missing. The sample lists 95,000 to 120,000 clones, less than 95% occurring once. Here the sequenced sample was CD4+ or CD8+ T cells sorted from blood, taken in a trial of the OX40 agonist ivuxolimab. The receptor set was obtained from an adult with an advanced solid tumor such as melanoma, head and neck, liver or kidney cancer.

The rearrangement links TRBV2 to TRBJ2-2, with 7 bases identical to TRBD2. The CDR3 consists of 17 residues. Germline V gene data show CDR1 as SNHLY and CDR2 as FYNNEI. V dropped 2 bases and J dropped 0; count of bases not matched to a gene: 6. The CDR3 protein is CASSELPRGANTGELFF. CDR3 coding DNA: TGTGCCAGCAGTGAATTGCCCCGGGGGGCGAACACCGGGGAGCTGTTTTTT.

The CDR3, as DNA: TGTGCCAGTAGGATGCGGAGCGGGGAGCTGTTTTTT. Its protein is CASRMRSGELFF. The chain carries TRBV19 and TRBJ2-2; D call uncertain. Looked up from germline, CDR1 is LNHDA and CDR2 is SQIVND (reference sequence). Trimming removed 6 bases at V and 7 bases at J, with 9 bases between. The CDR3 runs to 12 residues. The full variable domain, rest sourced from reference TRBV19 and TRBJ2-2, is DGGITQSPKYLFRKEGQNVTLSCEQNLNHDAMYWYRQDPGQGLRLIYYSQIVNDFQKGDIAEGYSVSREKKESFPLTVTSAQKNPTAFYLCASRMRSGELFFGEGSRLTVL.

The chain employs TRBV7-9 and TRBJ1-2; 10 bases fit TRBD1. Germline V gene sequence: CDR1 SEHNR, CDR2 FQNEAQ (reference sequence). Trimming at V came to 5 bases and at J to 2 bases, leaving 5 bases not matched to a gene. This CDR3 has 15 amino acids. CDR3 nucleotides: TGTGCCAGCAGCGAGGGACAGGGGACAAACTATGGCTACACCTTC. Its translation: CASSEGQGTNYGYTF.

This clone showed up just once. This sequence joins TRBV9 and TRBJ2-1; no definite D call. The CDR3 runs to 15 residues. Deletions cut 4 bases from V and 0 bases from J, with 11 bases between. Germline V gene sequence: CDR1 SGDLS, CDR2 YYNGEE. The CDR3 nucleotides read TGTGCCAGCAGCAACGAACCCAGCTCCTACAATGAGCAGTTCTTC. Amino acids: CASSNEPSSYNEQFF.

The chain carries TRBV15 and TRBJ1-3, with D possibly matching TRBD1 (5 bases). Trimming removed 1 base at V and 0 bases at J, with 10 bases between. CDR1 and CDR2 (germline): LNHNV, YYDKDF (reference sequence). The CDR3 totals 16 residues. The CDR3, as DNA: TGTGCCACCAGCAGAGTTGACAGTATCTCTGGAAACACCATATATTTT. This sequence encodes CATSRVDSISGNTIYF.

This chain connects TRBV11-2 to TRBJ1-2, with D possibly being TRBD1 (5 bases). V lost 1 base and J lost 4, with 7 bases in between. Germline loops: CDR1 SGHAT, CDR2 FQNNGV. The CDR3 runs to 13 residues. The CDR3 region is CASSLGGAYGYTF. CDR3 in DNA: TGTGCCAGCAGCTTAGGAGGGGCCTATGGCTACACCTTC.

V and J are TRBV21-1 and TRBJ1-2; TRBD1 is the table's D call, not checked against the DNA. TRBV21-1 is an annotated pseudogene. The CDR3 sequence is 15 residues long. The CDR3 bases are TGTGCCAGCAGCAAAGCCAGGGGACGCGCCTATGGCTACACCTTC. Amino acids: CASSKARGRAYGYTF.

The chain combines TRBV18 with TRBJ1-1, with D perhaps matching TRBD1 (5 bases). Trimming removed 6 bases from V and 0 bases from J, with 11 bases in between. The CDR3 totals 14 residues. Germline CDR1 KGHSH, CDR2 LQKENI. The CDR3 spells CASSYAGLNTEAFF. In DNA form, the CDR3 reads TGTGCCAGCTCTTATGCAGGGCTGAACACTGAAGCTTTCTTT.

The J gene is TRBJ2-7, the V gene TRBV6-6; D is perhaps TRBD1 (6 bases). V lost 6 bases, J lost 6 bases, and 15 bases lay in between. Germline V lookup: CDR1 MNHNY, CDR2 SVGAGI (reference sequence). The CDR3 loop spans 13 amino acids. The CDR3 sequence is CASRTGKVGEQYF. In DNA, the CDR3 is TGTGCCAGCAGAACAGGGAAGGTCGGCGAGCAGTACTTC.

The chain is built from TRBV9 and TRBJ2-7, with D perhaps given as TRBD1 or TRBD2 (5 bases each). V gave up 2 bases and J gave up 0 bases, with 9 bases separating them. The CDR3 extends over 14 amino acids. The V gene's germline CDR1 is SGDLS and CDR2 YYNGEE. CDR3 region: CASSVGPDSYEQYF. The CDR3 nucleotides are TGTGCCAGCAGCGTGGGACCCGACTCCTACGAGCAGTACTTC.

The chain couples TRBV6-1 to TRBJ2-2; D ambiguous. CDR1 and CDR2 from the germline V gene are MNHNS and SASEGT. V lost 4 bases, J lost 7 bases, and 10 bases lay in between. The CDR3 is made up of 13 amino acids. CDR3 loop: CASSVVGNGELFF. CDR3 bases: TGTGCCAGCAGTGTGGTGGGGAACGGGGAGCTGTTTTTT.

The chain is built from TRBV10-1 and TRBJ1-6, with D hard to call. V was cut by 2 bases and J by 6 bases, with 5 bases left in between. The CDR3 is 13 residues long. Germline CDR1 reads WNHNN; CDR2 reads SYGVQD (reference sequence). The CDR3 nucleotides are TGCGCCAGCAGTGAGAGCCTTAATTCACCCCTCCACTTT. Amino acid sequence: CASSESLNSPLHF.

The chain employs TRBV6-5 and TRBJ1-5; D is uncertain. Trimming shortened V by 5 bases and J by 8 bases, and 7 bases separated the two germline ends. The CDR3 covers 11 residues. The germline gives CDR1 MNHEY, CDR2 SVGAGI. CDR3 sequence (DNA): TGTGCCAGCAGTGAAAATGAGCCCCAGCATTTT. Its translation: CASSENEPQHF.

This clone appeared a single time. V usage is TRBV12-5 and J usage is TRBJ1-2; possibly TRBD1 for D (5 bases). CDR1 and CDR2 from the germline V gene are LGHNT and FRNRAP. The ends were cut back, 8 bases at V and 2 bases at J, with 12 bases in the middle. The CDR3 length is 13 residues. CDR3 in amino acids: CASWMGTNYGYTF. In nucleotides, the CDR3 is TGTGCTAGTTGGATGGGGACGAACTATGGCTACACCTTC.

V usage is TRBV5-1 and J usage is TRBJ2-7, with a tentative D call TRBD1 (6 bases). The CDR3 has 14 residues. The V gene's germline CDR1 is SGHRS and CDR2 YFSETQ. The ends were cut back, 4 bases at V and 3 bases at J, with 14 bases in the middle. The CDR3 bases are TGCGCCAGCAGCACGGACAGAAACCTCTACGAGCAGTACTTC. It translates to CASSTDRNLYEQYF.

This clone showed up just once. The rearrangement joins TRBV19 to TRBJ1-4; D might be TRBD1 (6 bases). From germline, CDR1 is LNHDA and CDR2 SQIVND (reference sequence). The CDR3 sequence is 15 residues long. V was cut by 3 bases and J by 6 bases, with 14 bases left in between. CDR3 in DNA: TGTGCCAGTAGTATGGACAGTTTTTGGGATGAAAAACTGTTTTTT. Its protein product is CASSMDSFWDEKLFF.

The J gene is TRBJ2-5, the V gene TRBV6-5; no firm D call. Per germline, CDR1 MNHEY and CDR2 SVGAGI. The CDR3 sequence is 12 residues long. The V end was cut by 5 bases, the J end by 6 bases, with 10 bases between. The CDR3 region is CASSTEFQTQYF. CDR3 sequence (DNA): TGTGCCAGCAGTACAGAATTTCAGACCCAGTACTTC.

The chain recombines TRBV14 with TRBJ1-3; perhaps TRBD1 as D (5 bases). Germline V gene sequence: CDR1 SGHDN, CDR2 FVKESK. The CDR3 loop spans 15 amino acids. V was pared by 1 base and J by 3 bases, with 10 bases between. The CDR3 DNA reads as TGTGCCAGCAGCCAAGCCCAGGGTTATGGAAACACCATATATTTT. Residues: CASSQAQGYGNTIYF.

The genes are TRBV7-3 and TRBJ1-2; 11 bases agree with TRBD1. CDR1 is SGHTA, CDR2 FQGTGA, per germline. Trimming cost V 0 bases and J 7 bases; bases outside gene matches: 7. The CDR3 length is 16 residues. CDR3 nucleotides: TGTGCCAGCAGCTTAACGGGCGGACAGGGGGCGGGTGGCTACACCTTC. It codes for CASSLTGGQGAGGYTF.

About this clone itself: A read error may account for a junction end that differs from germline. The chain combines TRBV7-7 with TRBJ2-5; D unclear. Per the germline V gene, CDR1 is SSHAT and CDR2 is FNYEAQ (reference sequence). CDR3 length equals 13 residues. CDR3 loop: CASSSSGRETQYF. In DNA, the CDR3 is TGTGCTAGCAGCTCGTCTGGCAGGGAGACCCAGTACTTC.

As for this clone: Other nucleotide sequences in the sample specify the same CDR3. This chain uses TRBV7-3 with TRBJ2-5; D gene ambiguous. Germline loops: CDR1 SGHTA, CDR2 FQGTGA. The CDR3 has 13 residues. V gave up 5 bases and J gave up 2 bases, with 9 bases separating them. In DNA form, the CDR3 reads TGTGCCAGCAGCCCAGGACCACAAGAGACCCAGTACTTC. It specifies CASSPGPQETQYF.

The chain links TRBV7-9 to TRBJ2-5, with 7 bases identical to TRBD2. CDR3 length equals 14 residues. The J segment lost 4 bases and the V segment lost 8 bases, leaving 10 bases of the junction unmatched. Germline V gene sequence: CDR1 SEHNR, CDR2 FQNEAQ (reference sequence). In nucleotides, the CDR3 is TGTGCCAGCTCGGGGGGTAGCTCGAGAGAGACCCAGTACTTC. This gives the protein CASSGGSSRETQYF.

The rearrangement joins TRBV2 to TRBJ2-5; TRBD1 or TRBD2 may be the D gene (5 bases each). Deletions cut 2 bases from V and 5 bases from J, with 15 bases between. The CDR3 sequence is 15 residues long. Germline V gene sequence: CDR1 SNHLY, CDR2 FYNNEI. In DNA, the CDR3 is TGTGCCAGCAGTGAATGGGCAGGGAGAGGGGAGACCCAGTACTTC. It is translated as CASSEWAGRGETQYF. The full variable domain, with the rest looked up from reference TRBV2 and TRBJ2-5, is EPEVTQTPSHQVTQMGQEVILRCVPISNHLYFYWYRQILGQKVEFLVSFYNNEISEKSEIFDDQFSVERPDGSNFTLKIRSTKLEDSAMYFCASSEWAGRGETQYFGPGTRLLVL.

The V and J genes are TRBV6-1 and TRBJ2-7; D is uncertain. The CDR3 has 13 residues. Germline loops: CDR1 MNHNS, CDR2 SASEGT. Deletions cut 1 base from V and 6 bases from J, with 10 bases between. The DNA for the CDR3 is TGTGCCAGCAGTGAAGGCGCAGGCCCCGAGCAGTACTTC. Its translation: CASSEGAGPEQYF.